The clone carrying this T cell receptor beta chain turned up a few times. Antigen specificity is unknown. This sample was included in a study of blood T cells in healthy people across ages. Study-wide points: Higher diversity, along with more naive CD4+ cells, distinguished long-lived donors from aged donors.

Sample-barcoded 5' priming and a J-beta primer mix drove a second PCR of about 6 to 12 cycles. Every cDNA was tagged by a template-switch adaptor with 12 random nucleotides. Each CDR3 protein gets one entry after TCRdb re-called the 5' RACE reads with MiXCR. The sample records around 1,000,000 distinct CDR3 sequences, roughly two fifths being singletons. Approximately 10 milliliters was the volume of peripheral blood drawn from each donor. The length of the CDR3 is 12 residues. Germline V gene data show CDR1 as DFQATT and CDR2 as SNEGSKA (reference sequence). This TCR was sampled from a man younger than 35 in good health. Sequencing used blood. J is TRBJ1-4 and V is TRBV20-1, with TRBD1 as a possible D gene (6 bases). CDR3 in DNA: TGCGGGACCGGGACACCTGATGAAAAACTGTTTTTT. The encoded protein is CGTGTPDEKLFF.